A selection of T cell receptor beta chains follows, all from one sample in a study of Ad26.COV2.S vaccination and SARS-CoV-2 variants. Method: immunoSEQ multiplex PCR; TCRdb's copy keeps in-frame clones and lacks some. The sample includes 350,000 to 450,000 clones, approximately 84% of them seen just once. The sequenced sample was peripheral blood, obtained in a trial of Ad26.COV2.S vaccine versus placebo. These receptors were collected from a person between 18 and 59 years old who received the Ad26.COV2.S COVID-19 vaccine or a placebo. Both conserved end residues are part of each CDR3. A D gene is named only where the DNA matches it firmly. A row's size may be missing; if present it is once, few, many or a size class.

clone size,J gene,D gene,V gene,CDR3 DNA,CDR3 protein
.,TRBJ1-4,.,TRBV2,TGTGCCAGCCTTATACAGGGAAATAATGAAAAACTGTTTTTT,CASLIQGNNEKLFF
.,TRBJ2-1,.,TRBV27,TGTGCCAGCAGTTTAGGGGCCGAGCAGTTCTTC,CASSLGAEQFF
.,TRBJ2-1,TRBD2,TRBV9,TGTGCCAGCAGCCCCCCCGGGAGGGGCGGGAATGAGCAGTTCTTC,CASSPPGRGGNEQFF
.,TRBJ2-3,TRBD2,TRBV9,TGTGCCAGCAGCCCCTCAGGAGCGGGACGAATCACAGATACGCAGTATTTT,CASSPSGAGRITDTQYF
.,TRBJ2-7,.,TRBV6-6,TGTGCCAACCACCCCGAGCAGTACTTC,CANHPEQYF
once,TRBJ1-4,.,TRBV5-1,TGCGCCAGCAGCACGGACCAGGATGAAAAACTGTTTTTT,CASSTDQDEKLFF
.,TRBJ2-1,.,TRBV6-2/TRBV6-3,TGTGCCAGCAGTTACTCCGGTGCCTCCGCTCAGCCCTCCTACAATGAGCAGTTCTTC,CASSYSGASAQPSYNEQFF
few,TRBJ1-2,TRBD1,TRBV5-6,TGTGCCAGCAGCTGGGACAGAGCCTCGAACGGCTACACCTTC,CASSWDRASNGYTF
.,TRBJ1-2,TRBD1,TRBV7-9,TGTGCCAGCAGCCCAACAGGGGGCAACTATGGCTACACCTTC,CASSPTGGNYGYTF
few,TRBJ2-2,.,TRBV29-1,TGCAGCGTTGAAGTTGGGGGGACCGGGGAGCTGTTTTTT,CSVEVGGTGELFF
.,TRBJ1-6,.,TRBV7-8,TGTGCCAGCAGCTTAGCGGTGCCACCCCTCCACTTT,CASSLAVPPLHF
.,TRBJ2-7,TRBD2,TRBV10-3,TGTGCCATCAGTGAAAAGCCTAGCGGGGCCTACTACGAGCAGTACTTC,CAISEKPSGAYYEQYF
few,TRBJ1-3,.,TRBV11-2,TGTGCCAGCAGCGAAATGCGGGGTACCTCTGGAAACACCATATATTTT,CASSEMRGTSGNTIYF
.,TRBJ2-2,.,TRBV30,TGTGCCTGGAGTGGGGGGACACATAACACCGGGGAGCTGTTTTTT,CAWSGGTHNTGELFF
few,TRBJ1-2,TRBD1,TRBV28,TGTGCCAGCAGTCTACAGGGGAACTATGGCTACACCTTC,CASSLQGNYGYTF
.,TRBJ1-5,.,TRBV6-2/TRBV6-3,TGTGCCAGCAGTCACGCCACCCAGGGATCCAATCAGCCCCAGCATTTT,CASSHATQGSNQPQHF
.,TRBJ1-4,TRBD1,TRBV7-9,TGTGCCAGCAGCAAAGGACAGGGACGGGGGGCAACTAATGAAAAACTGTTTTTT,CASSKGQGRGATNEKLFF
.,TRBJ2-7,.,TRBV27,TGTGCCAGCAGTTTATTGCCCAGGAGCGAGCAGTACTTC,CASSLLPRSEQYF
.,TRBJ2-7,TRBD1,TRBV29-1,TGCAGCGCCATGGACAGGGGGACCTCCTACGAGCAGTACTTC,CSAMDRGTSYEQYF
.,TRBJ1-6,.,TRBV27,TGTGCCAGCAGTTTCGGCAGGGTGGGATCACCCCTCCACTTT,CASSFGRVGSPLHF
.,TRBJ2-1,TRBD2,TRBV2,TGTGCCAGCAGAGTAGCGGGAGTGGGGCAGGGTGAGCAGTTCTTC,CASRVAGVGQGEQFF
.,TRBJ2-5,TRBD2,TRBV7-2,TGTGCCAGCAGCTTAGGGGGGGGAGACGAGACCCAGTACTTC,CASSLGGGDETQYF
.,TRBJ1-5,.,TRBV9,TGTGCCAGCAGCCCAACCGGGGCTAGCAATCAGCCCCAGCATTTT,CASSPTGASNQPQHF
.,TRBJ2-1,.,TRBV5-6,TGTGCCAGCAGTTCGGACAGCCCTTCCTACAATGAGCAGTTCTTC,CASSSDSPSYNEQFF
.,TRBJ1-2,.,TRBV5-1,TGCGCCAGCAGCATTTACGGGGGGAGCTATGGCTACACCTTC,CASSIYGGSYGYTF
.,TRBJ1-2,.,TRBV10-3,TGTGCCATCAGTGAGGTCGGGTATGGCTACACCTTC,CAISEVGYGYTF
once,TRBJ2-1,.,TRBV5-1,TGCGCCAGCAGCTTCGCGGATTCCTACAATGAGCAGTTCTTC,CASSFADSYNEQFF
.,TRBJ2-2,TRBD1,TRBV2,TGTGCCAGCCGAGACAGGGCTAACACCGGGGAGCTGTTTTTT,CASRDRANTGELFF
.,TRBJ2-3,TRBD2,TRBV19,TGTGCCAGTAGTGCGACTAGCGGGAGGGTATATACAGATACGCAGTATTTT,CASSATSGRVYTDTQYF
once,TRBJ1-2,.,TRBV24-1,TGTGCCACCAGTGAGGGAGAAGGCTACACCTTC,CATSEGEGYTF
.,TRBJ2-7,.,TRBV20-1,TGCAGTGCTAGTAGGATCAACAGGGATTCCTACGAGCAGTACTTC,CSASRINRDSYEQYF
.,TRBJ1-1,.,TRBV7-9,TGTGCCAGCAGCGACCCCAAGGGGGAAATGAACACTGAAGCTTTCTTT,CASSDPKGEMNTEAFF
.,TRBJ2-7,TRBD1,TRBV6-6,TGTGCCAGCAGAGACAGGGGTCGCCACGAGCAGTACTTC,CASRDRGRHEQYF
.,TRBJ2-2,.,TRBV3-1/TRBV3-2,TGTGCCAGCAGCCCCTCCCCGACAGGCCGTACCGGGGAGCTGTTTTTT,CASSPSPTGRTGELFF
.,TRBJ2-7,.,TRBV7-9,TGTGCCAGCAGCTTAGAGGCATGGGCGGAGATCCGGTACGAGCAGTACTTC,CASSLEAWAEIRYEQYF